The clone carrying this T cell receptor (beta chain) was counted a few times. This sample is part of a study of CD8+ T cells in alopecia areata. From alopecia areata patients, lesional scalp punch biopsies and peripheral blood were collected. CDR1 SGDLS and CDR2 YYNGEE come from the germline V gene. V lost 0 bases to trimming and J lost 7 bases; unmatched junction nucleotides: 6. The CDR3 covers 15 residues. Following extraction, RNA underwent reverse transcription to cDNA, which served as the sequencing template. Here immunoSEQ multiplex PCR was the method, and the copy in TCRdb shows in-frame clones only, minus some. The data hold 220,000 or so clones, with around 62% observed a single time.

V usage is TRBV9 and J usage is TRBJ2-3; TRBD1 agrees at 9 bases. The sample consisted of CD4+ T cells sorted from blood, taken at week 0. This clonotype originated in a human donor with alopecia areata. DNA for the CDR3: TGTGCCAGCAGCGTAGTATGGACAGGGGAGAATACGCAGTATTTT. As protein: CASSVVWTGENTQYF.